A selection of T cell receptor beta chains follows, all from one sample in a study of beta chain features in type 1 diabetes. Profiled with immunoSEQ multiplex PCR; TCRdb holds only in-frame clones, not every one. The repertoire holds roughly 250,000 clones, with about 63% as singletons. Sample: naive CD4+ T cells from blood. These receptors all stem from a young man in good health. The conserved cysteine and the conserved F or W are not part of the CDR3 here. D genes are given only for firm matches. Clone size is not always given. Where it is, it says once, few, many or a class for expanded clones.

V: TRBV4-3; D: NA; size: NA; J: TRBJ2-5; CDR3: ASSQFDGVQETQY
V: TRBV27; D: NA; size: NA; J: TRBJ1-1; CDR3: ASSLGKGPSEAF
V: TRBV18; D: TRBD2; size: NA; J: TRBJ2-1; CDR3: ASSQSGGNEQF
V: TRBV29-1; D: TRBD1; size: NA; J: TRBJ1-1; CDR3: SVGQGLNTEAF
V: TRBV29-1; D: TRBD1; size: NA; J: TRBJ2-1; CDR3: SAGDRYNEQF
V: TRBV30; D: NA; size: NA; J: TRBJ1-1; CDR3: AWSPSPGTEAF
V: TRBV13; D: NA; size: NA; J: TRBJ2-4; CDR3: ASSSILAKNIQY
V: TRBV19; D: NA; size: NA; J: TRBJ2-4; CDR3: ASTPKGKNIQY
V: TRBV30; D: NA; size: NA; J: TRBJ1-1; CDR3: AWRQNTEAF
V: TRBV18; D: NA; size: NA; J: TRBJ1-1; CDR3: ASSQGMNTEAF
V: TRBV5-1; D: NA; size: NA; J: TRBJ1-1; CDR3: ASSLETGGEAF
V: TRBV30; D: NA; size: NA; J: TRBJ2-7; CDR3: ALQSGYEQY
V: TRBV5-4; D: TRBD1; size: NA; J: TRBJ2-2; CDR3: ASKRYPGQTNTGELF
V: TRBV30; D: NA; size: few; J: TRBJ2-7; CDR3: AWSLAYEQY
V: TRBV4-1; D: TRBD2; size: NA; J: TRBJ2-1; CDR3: ASSPGLAGESYNEQF
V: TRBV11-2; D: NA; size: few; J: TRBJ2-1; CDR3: ASSLDLIGYISSEQF
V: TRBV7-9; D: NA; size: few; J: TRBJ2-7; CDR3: ASSSPQGFLGEQY
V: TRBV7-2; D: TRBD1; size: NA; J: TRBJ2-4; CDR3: ASSSPGQGENIQY
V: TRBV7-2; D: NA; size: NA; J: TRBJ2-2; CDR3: ASSLGQLTTGELF
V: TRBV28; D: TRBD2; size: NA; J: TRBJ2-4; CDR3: AVYPGTSGRTDIQY